The next 32 T cell receptor beta chains were all read from a single sample in a study of cytomegalovirus exposure and HLA in healthy donors. The PCR was carried out with 60 Vbeta primers and 13 Jbeta primers. Produced via immunoSEQ multiplex PCR; TCRdb's table is partial and in-frame only. Of approximately 190,000 clones detected, roughly nine tenths appear once; the ten largest clones hold more than 1%. The material sequenced was PBMCs. Every receptor here comes from a boy younger than 10 in good health and CMV-seronegative.

The chain joins TRBV5-1 to TRBJ2-3, with TRBD1 as a possible D gene (7 bases). There are 16 residues in the CDR3. CDR1 SGHRS and CDR2 YFSETQ come from the germline V gene. Trimming took off 2 bases at V and 4 bases at J, with 17 bases between the two ends. The CDR3 coding sequence is TGCGCCAGCAGCTTAGAAGGGCAGGGGGGAGCAGATACGCAGTATTTT. This translates into CASSLEGQGGADTQYF.

J is TRBJ2-1 and V is TRBV28; the match to TRBD2 covers 10 bases. J gave up 5 bases and V 5 bases, and 3 bases lay outside the gene matches. The CDR3 spans 14 residues. Per the germline V gene, CDR1 is MDHEN and CDR2 is SYDVKM. The CDR3 coding sequence is TGTGCCAGCAGTCTAGCGGGAGCTGACAATGAGCAGTTCTTC. Amino acids: CASSLAGADNEQFF.

The V gene is TRBV19, the J gene TRBJ1-4; D gene unclear. Trimming removed 7 bases at V and 0 bases at J, with 12 bases between. Germline-derived CDR1 and CDR2 are LNHDA and SQIVND (reference sequence). There are 15 residues in the CDR3. CDR3 DNA sequence: TGTGCCAGTACCCAGGAAGGCGCAACTAATGAAAAACTGTTTTTT. It translates to CASTQEGATNEKLFF.

The chain joins TRBV7-6 to TRBJ1-2, with 7 bases fitting TRBD1. The V and J ends lost 3 bases and 3 bases, in that order; junction bases with no gene match: 10. This CDR3 comprises 16 residues. The germline V gene has CDR1 SGHVS and CDR2 FNYEAQ. The CDR3 protein is CASSLLTGSIDYGYTF. The CDR3 DNA follows: TGTGCCAGCAGCTTGTTGACAGGGAGTATCGACTATGGCTACACCTTC.

On this clone itself: Within the sample, other DNA sequences also encode this same CDR3. As DNA, the CDR3 is TGTGCCTGGTCCAGGGATAGCAATCAGCCCCAGCATTTT. As protein: CAWSRDSNQPQHF. The chain joins TRBV30 to TRBJ1-5; D is perhaps TRBD1 (5 bases). The CDR3 runs 13 residues. The germline V and J ends were trimmed by 5 bases and 0 bases, with 8 bases remaining between them. CDR1 is GTSNPN and CDR2 is SVGIG in the germline V gene (reference sequence).

The chain employs TRBV13 and TRBJ2-7; D unclear. The V end lost 2 bases, the J end lost 6 bases, and 11 bases lay between the germline ends. The CDR3 covers 13 residues. Per the germline V gene, CDR1 is PRHDT and CDR2 is FYEKMQ (reference sequence). The CDR3 sequence: CASSLTIRGEQYF. DNA for the CDR3: TGTGCCAGCAGCTTAACAATCAGAGGCGAGCAGTACTTC.

The chain is built from TRBV28 and TRBJ2-1; the match to TRBD2 covers 15 bases. From germline, CDR1 is MDHEN and CDR2 SYDVKM. V trimming: 5 bases; J trimming: 6 bases; junction bases outside the gene matches: 5. The CDR3 consists of 16 residues. As DNA, the CDR3 is TGTGCCAGCAGTCGGACTAGCGGGAGGGCCGCCAATGAGCAGTTCTTC. As protein: CASSRTSGRAANEQFF.

This sequence joins TRBV5-1 and TRBJ2-7, with TRBD1 matching over 7 bases. The CDR3 length is 14 residues. The germline V gene has CDR1 SGHRS and CDR2 YFSETQ. V shed 2 bases and J 0 bases; nucleotides not matched to a gene: 2. For the CDR3, the DNA is TGCGCCAGCAGCTTTGGGACAGCCTCCTACGAGCAGTACTTC. This encodes CASSFGTASYEQYF.

The chain uses TRBV28 and TRBJ2-6; tentatively, D is TRBD2 (6 bases). The CDR3 has 19 amino acids. V lost 3 bases and J 1 base, leaving 19 bases between the germline ends. The germline V gene encodes CDR1 MDHEN and CDR2 SYDVKM. In DNA, the CDR3 is TGTGCCAGCAGTTTTTGGTCAGAGGGAGGTACTTCTGGGGCCAACGTCCTGACTTTC. Translated: CASSFWSEGGTSGANVLTF.

This clone was observed a single time. The rearrangement uses TRBV30 and TRBJ2-5; 8 bases are shared with TRBD1. The J call may be in error: the DNA end matches TRBJ2-7 better. The length of the CDR3 is 15 residues. The germline V gene has CDR1 GTSNPN and CDR2 SVGIG (reference sequence). CDR3 nucleotide sequence: TGTGCCTGGCTACGCTCCGGGACAGGACCATACGAGCAGTACTTC. It yields the protein CAWLRSGTGPYEQYF.

The V gene is TRBV15, the J gene TRBJ2-1, with 7 positions matching TRBD2. J gave up 15 bases and V 0 bases, and 14 bases lay outside the gene matches. Germline CDR1 and CDR2: LNHNV and YYDKDF (reference sequence). This CDR3 is 15 amino acids long. The CDR3 coding sequence is TGTGCCACCAGCAGAGATGGGGCGGGAGTGGTTTCGCTGTTCTTC. Amino acids: CATSRDGAGVVSLFF.

The chain links TRBV30 to TRBJ2-7, with D maybe TRBD2 (7 bases). V was clipped by 0 bases and J by 6 bases, with 15 bases between them. Germline lookup yields CDR1 GTSNPN and CDR2 SVGIG (reference sequence). The CDR3 is 14 residues long. In nucleotides, the CDR3 is TGTGCCTGGAGTGTAGGGAGGGGGGCATCCGAGCAGTACTTC. Protein: CAWSVGRGASEQYF.

This chain links TRBV10-3 with TRBJ2-1; unclear D gene. V lost 0 bases and J lost 10, with 7 bases in between. The CDR3 runs 12 residues. The V gene's germline CDR1 is ENHRY and CDR2 SYGVKD. For the CDR3, the DNA is TGTGCCATCAGTGAGTCGGTGGCAGAGCAGTTCTTC. This codes for CAISESVAEQFF.

The chain couples TRBV28 to TRBJ1-2; no firm D call. The germline V gene has CDR1 MDHEN and CDR2 SYDVKM. The V end lost 3 bases, the J end lost 5 bases, and 7 bases lay between the germline ends. The CDR3 is 12 residues long. CDR3 sequence reads: CASSFRDYGYTF. The CDR3 bases are TGTGCCAGCAGTTTCCGGGATTATGGCTACACCTTC.

About this clone: Other nucleotide sequences in the sample specify the same CDR3. The genes are TRBV5-1 and TRBJ2-2; TRBD1 might be the D (5 bases). V was cut by 0 bases and J by 1 base, with 7 bases left in between. CDR3 size: 15 residues. Per germline, CDR1 SGHRS and CDR2 YFSETQ. Written as DNA, the CDR3 is TGCGCCAGCAGCTTGGACAGGAGGAACACCGGGGAGCTGTTTTTT. Translated: CASSLDRRNTGELFF.

J is TRBJ2-7 and V is TRBV6-1; D gene uncertain. The V gene's germline CDR1 is MNHNS and CDR2 SASEGT. The CDR3 is 13 residues long. V lost 6 bases and J lost 3, with 12 bases in between. CDR3 DNA sequence: TGTGCCAGCAGAACCGCGTTTGGCTACGAGCAGTACTTC. Translated, it gives CASRTAFGYEQYF.

V usage is TRBV14 and J usage is TRBJ2-1; D perhaps matches TRBD1 (5 bases). V was pared by 3 bases and J by 4 bases, with 10 bases between. Per the germline V gene, CDR1 is SGHDN and CDR2 is FVKESK. CDR3 length equals 14 residues. The CDR3 coding sequence is TGTGCCAGCAGCCAGGGGCAGCAATACAATGAGCAGTTCTTC. This sequence encodes CASSQGQQYNEQFF.

The chain combines TRBV4-1 with TRBJ1-6, with TRBD1 as a possible D gene (5 bases). Germline V lookup: CDR1 MGHRA, CDR2 YSYEKL. The germline V and J ends were trimmed by 1 base and 10 bases, with 20 bases remaining between them. The CDR3 is 17 amino acids. CDR3 sequence reads: CASSQVIGVGSKSPLHF. CDR3 nucleotides: TGCGCCAGCAGCCAAGTTATAGGGGTCGGGTCGAAGTCACCCCTCCACTTT.

The J gene is TRBJ1-2, the V gene TRBV28; 8 positions match TRBD1. Looked up from germline, CDR1 is MDHEN and CDR2 is SYDVKM. The V and J ends lost 4 bases and 4 bases, in that order; junction bases with no gene match: 5. The CDR3 has 14 residues. The CDR3 DNA sequence: TGTGCCAGCAGTTCAACAGGGGGTTCCTATGGCTACACCTTC. This gives the protein CASSSTGGSYGYTF.

The rearrangement links TRBV5-1 to TRBJ2-5; 7 bases fit TRBD2. The germline CDR1 and CDR2 sequences are SGHRS and YFSETQ. Trimming cost V 3 bases and J 0 bases; bases outside gene matches: 2. The length of the CDR3 is 14 residues. CDR3 loop: CASSSGLNQETQYF. The DNA of the CDR3 is TGCGCCAGCAGCTCGGGACTAAACCAAGAGACCCAGTACTTC.

CDR3 bases: TGTGCCAGCAGCTTAGGCCCTATCTTTACGGGCGAGCAGTACTTC. Translation gives CASSLGPIFTGEQYF. This chain connects TRBV7-9 to TRBJ2-7, with D hard to call. This CDR3 is 15 amino acids long. CDR1 is SEHNR, CDR2 FQNEAQ, per germline (reference sequence). The V gene lost 1 base and the J gene lost 6 bases, with 16 bases spanning the gap.

The CDR3 region is CAIRQVGTYEQYF. In DNA form, the CDR3 reads TGTGCCATCCGACAGGTTGGGACCTACGAGCAGTACTTC. The rearrangement links TRBV6-5 to TRBJ2-7, with D perhaps TRBD1 (6 bases). CDR1 MNHEY and CDR2 SVGAGI come from the germline V gene. Trimming took 10 bases from V and 2 from J, leaving 15 bases between them. The CDR3 is 13 amino acids.

The chain is built from TRBV7-2 and TRBJ1-1, with D tentatively TRBD1 (5 bases). Germline V gene sequence: CDR1 SGHTA, CDR2 FQGNSA. Trimming stripped 4 bases from V and 1 base from J, with 16 bases between. This CDR3 is 16 amino acids long. The CDR3 region has the DNA TGTGCCAGCAGCTCCCTCCGGGGGTCGGGGAACACTGAAGCTTTCTTT. Translating gives CASSSLRGSGNTEAFF.

The genes are TRBV7-9 and TRBJ2-2; 7 bases agree with TRBD2. The CDR3 loop spans 16 amino acids. The junction had 8 bases not matched to a gene; V was cut back by 2 bases and J by 5 bases. The V gene's germline CDR1 is SEHNR and CDR2 FQNEAQ (reference sequence). DNA of the CDR3: TGTGCCAGCAGCTTATTTGTTGGGGGACTAACCGGGGAGCTGTTTTTT. Translated: CASSLFVGGLTGELFF.

The rearrangement joins TRBV15 to TRBJ2-5, with a weak D call TRBD2 (5 bases). The CDR3 runs to 16 residues. Trimming took off 4 bases at V and 2 bases at J, with 17 bases between the two ends. The germline gives CDR1 LNHNV, CDR2 YYDKDF (reference sequence). The CDR3, as DNA: TGTGCCACCAGCAAGACGAGGGCCCCCCAACAAGAGACCCAGTACTTC. Encoded protein: CATSKTRAPQQETQYF.

The genes are TRBV18 and TRBJ2-1; a weak D match, TRBD1 (7 bases). This CDR3 region has 16 residues. V was clipped by 5 bases and J by 9 bases, with 23 bases between them. Germline lookup yields CDR1 KGHSH and CDR2 LQKENI. The CDR3 loop is CASSSDMRRGLGEQFF. The CDR3 DNA reads as TGTGCCAGCTCATCGGATATGAGGAGGGGGCTTGGTGAGCAGTTCTTC.

This chain connects TRBV30 to TRBJ2-5, with D hard to call. The ends were cut back, 2 bases at V and 5 bases at J, with 15 bases in the middle. There are 14 residues in the CDR3. The germline gives CDR1 GTSNPN, CDR2 SVGIG (reference sequence). The CDR3 DNA follows: TGTGCCTGGAGTCCAAATAGGAGACGTGAGACCCAGTACTTC. Translated: CAWSPNRRRETQYF.

The chain recombines TRBV7-2 with TRBJ2-7, with 10 bases aligning to TRBD1. The CDR3 covers 16 residues. Trimming cost V 2 bases and J 0 bases; bases outside gene matches: 4. CDR1 is SGHTA and CDR2 is FQGNSA in the germline V gene. The CDR3 loop is CASSLPGQGSSYEQYF. The CDR3, as DNA: TGTGCCAGCAGCTTACCGGGACAGGGGAGCTCCTACGAGCAGTACTTC.

The chain joins TRBV28 to TRBJ2-1; 10 positions match TRBD2. The CDR3 totals 14 residues. CDR1 MDHEN and CDR2 SYDVKM come from the germline V gene. Trimming at V came to 8 bases and at J to 5 bases, leaving 6 bases not matched to a gene. The CDR3 DNA follows: TGTGCCAGCCGGAGCGGGGGGGCCGACAATGAGCAGTTCTTC. This translates into CASRSGGADNEQFF.

V gene TRBV6-1 combines with J gene TRBJ2-7; D may be TRBD1 (5 bases). The CDR3 runs to 15 residues. Germline-derived CDR1 and CDR2 are MNHNS and SASEGT. The germline V and J ends were trimmed by 5 bases and 6 bases, with 20 bases remaining between them. The chain's CDR3 is CASSHKGPRASEQYF. The CDR3 DNA reads as TGTGCCAGCAGTCACAAAGGCCCCAGGGCCTCCGAGCAGTACTTC.

The chain is built from TRBV6-1 and TRBJ1-1, with D uncertain. There are 12 residues in the CDR3. Trimming stripped 6 bases from V and 11 bases from J, with 16 bases between. CDR1 and CDR2 (germline): MNHNS, SASEGT. The CDR3 sequence is CASSDPPGWAFF. For the CDR3, the DNA is TGTGCCAGCAGCGACCCCCCGGGATGGGCTTTCTTT.

As DNA, the CDR3 is TGTGCCAGCGCAACCGGGAACTATGGCTACACCTTC. As protein: CASATGNYGYTF. This chain connects TRBV27 to TRBJ1-2; no reliable D call. This CDR3 is built from 12 residues. The V and J ends lost 8 bases and 2 bases respectively, with 9 bases between them. Per the germline V gene, CDR1 is MNHEY and CDR2 is SMNVEV (reference sequence).